The 20 T cell receptor beta chains given below trace back to one sample, sequenced in a study of T cell changes during pregnancy in multiple sclerosis. Method: immunoSEQ multiplex PCR; TCRdb's copy keeps in-frame clones and lacks some. The profile shows some 28,000 clones, about 90% of them singletons. The sequenced sample was CD8+ T cells from peripheral blood mononuclear cells, obtained before pregnancy. The receptors stem from a female donor with multiple sclerosis, enrolled in a pregnancy study.

The gene calls are TRBV9 and TRBJ2-1; 9 bases fit TRBD2. The V gene end was trimmed by 2 bases and the J gene end by 8 bases; junction bases not matched to a gene: 14. Per germline, CDR1 SGDLS and CDR2 YYNGEE. This CDR3 has 17 residues. The CDR3, as DNA: TGTGCCAGCAGCGTGTATCCTAGCGGGGAGGGTAAAGATGAGCAGTTCTTC. Amino acid sequence: CASSVYPSGEGKDEQFF.

This clone was seen just once. The chain uses TRBV11-3 and TRBJ2-7; TRBD2 is a possible D gene (6 bases). Germline-derived CDR1 and CDR2 are SGHNT and YENEEA. The CDR3 is made up of 15 amino acids. V was clipped by 5 bases and J by 6 bases, with 20 bases between them. DNA for the CDR3: TGTGCCAGCAGCCCACCGGGACTTCCTGGTTCCGAGCAGTACTTC. As protein: CASSPPGLPGSEQYF.

V gene TRBV7-3 combines with J gene TRBJ2-2; 7 nucleotides line up with TRBD2. Germline V gene sequence: CDR1 SGHTA, CDR2 FQGTGA. With 5 bases clipped from V and 6 bases from J, the junction kept 6 bases outside the gene matches. The CDR3 totals 14 residues. The CDR3 region has the DNA TGTGCCAGCAGCGAAACTAGCGTTGCCGGGGAGCTGTTTTTT. This encodes CASSETSVAGELFF.

V is TRBV6-4 and J is TRBJ1-1; maybe TRBD1 (5 bases). The CDR3 length is 15 residues. The V gene lost 6 bases and the J gene lost 0 bases, with 14 bases spanning the gap. The germline CDR1 and CDR2 sequences are MRHNA and SNTAGT. This CDR3 reads CASRETGVMNTEAFF. Here the CDR3 DNA reads TGTGCCAGCAGGGAGACGGGGGTCATGAACACTGAAGCTTTCTTT.

This chain links TRBV27 with TRBJ2-1, with 14 positions matching TRBD2. CDR1 and CDR2 from the germline V gene are MNHEY and SMNVEV (reference sequence). This CDR3 is 15 amino acids long. With 5 bases clipped from V and 10 bases from J, the junction kept 7 bases outside the gene matches. CDR3 coding DNA: TGTGCCAGCAGTACGGGACTAGCGGGAGTTGACGAGCAGTTCTTC. Amino acids: CASSTGLAGVDEQFF.

This clone was seen only a few times. This chain joins TRBV13 and TRBJ1-1; 8 bases are shared with TRBD1. J lost 1 base, V lost 6 bases, and 10 bases had no gene match. Germline V lookup: CDR1 PRHDT, CDR2 FYEKMQ (reference sequence). The CDR3 is 16 amino acids. This CDR3 is CASSLLGQGPNTEAFF. Here the CDR3 DNA reads TGTGCCAGCAGTCTCCTTGGACAGGGTCCGAACACTGAAGCTTTCTTT.

This clone has ten or more counts. The chain has TRBV4-3 and TRBJ2-7; tentatively, D is TRBD2 (5 bases). The V and J ends lost 1 base and 0 bases respectively, with 13 bases between them. The CDR3 runs 16 residues. The V gene's germline CDR1 is LGHNA and CDR2 YSLEER. In DNA, the CDR3 is TGCGCCAGCAGCCAAGGGGTGGGAGACGGCTCCTACGAGCAGTACTTC. Its protein is CASSQGVGDGSYEQYF.

V gene TRBV11-2 combines with J gene TRBJ2-7; D is unresolved. The length of the CDR3 is 13 residues. With 3 bases removed from V and 3 bases from J, the gap between germline ends came to 9 bases. In germline, CDR1 is SGHAT, CDR2 FQNNGV. The CDR3 coding sequence is TGTGCCAGCAGCTTTGGGCAGTTCTACGAGCAGTACTTC. This gives the protein CASSFGQFYEQYF. Full variable domain (outside the CDR3, taken from reference TRBV11-2 and TRBJ2-7): EAGVAQSPRYKIIEKRQSVAFWCNPISGHATLYWYQQILGQGPKLLIQFQNNGVVDDSQLPKDRFSAERLKGVDSTLKIQPAKLEDSAVYLCASSFGQFYEQYFGPGTRLTVT.

The V call is TRBV7-2, the J call TRBJ2-3, with TRBD2 matching over 7 bases. The CDR3 runs 16 residues. The germline V gene has CDR1 SGHTA and CDR2 FQGNSA. V lost 2 bases to trimming and J lost 4 bases; unmatched junction nucleotides: 9. CDR3 region: CASSLYGGRSADTQYF. The CDR3 nucleotides read TGTGCCAGCAGCTTATATGGCGGGAGAAGCGCAGATACGCAGTATTTT.

V gene TRBV7-9 combines with J gene TRBJ2-7; TRBD2 agrees at 9 bases. The J segment lost 5 bases and the V segment lost 3 bases, leaving 2 bases of the junction unmatched. This CDR3 spans 13 amino acids. Germline CDR1 and CDR2: SEHNR and FQNEAQ (reference sequence). CDR3 sequence: CASSFSGSNEQYF. The CDR3 DNA sequence: TGTGCCAGCAGCTTTAGCGGGAGCAACGAGCAGTACTTC.

This chain links TRBV4-1 with TRBJ2-7; TRBD1 matches at 7 bases. This CDR3 contains 16 residues. Germline assignment: CDR1 MGHRA and CDR2 YSYEKL. The junction had 10 bases not matched to a gene; V was cut back by 2 bases and J by 3 bases. The chain's CDR3 is CASSQTHDRVNYEQYF. DNA for the CDR3: TGCGCCAGCAGCCAAACCCACGACAGGGTCAACTACGAGCAGTACTTC.

This chain uses TRBV5-6 with TRBJ1-1; D is unclear. V lost 2 bases and J 1 base, leaving 6 bases between the germline ends. The CDR3 runs 13 residues. The germline gives CDR1 SGHDT, CDR2 YYEEEE. The CDR3 bases are TGTGCCAGCAGCTTAACAGCGAACACTGAAGCTTTCTTT. Translated, it gives CASSLTANTEAFF.

The chain employs TRBV7-8 and TRBJ1-2; 7 bases are shared with TRBD1. This CDR3 is 14 amino acids long. Germline CDR1 reads SGHVS; CDR2 reads FQNEAQ. J lost 8 bases, V lost 5 bases, and 11 bases had no gene match. CDR3 in amino acids: CASSREAQGRGYTF. CDR3 DNA sequence: TGTGCCAGCAGCCGAGAGGCACAGGGGAGAGGCTACACCTTC.

The chain carries TRBV4-3 and TRBJ2-2; D is perhaps TRBD1 (6 bases). The CDR3 covers 17 residues. V shed 0 bases and J shed 0 bases, with 11 bases lying between them. Per germline, CDR1 LGHNA and CDR2 YSLEER. The CDR3 spells CASSQDSAGANTGELFF. The CDR3 region has the DNA TGCGCCAGCAGCCAAGATTCGGCAGGGGCGAACACCGGGGAGCTGTTTTTT.

The chain recombines TRBV12-5 with TRBJ2-5; TRBD1 matches 8 bases. Losses at the gene ends were 4 bases for V and 5 bases for J; bases not matched to a gene: 9. Germline lookup yields CDR1 LGHNT and CDR2 FRNRAP. This CDR3 region has 15 residues. The CDR3 nucleotides are TGTGCTAGTGGTTACGGACAGGGATGGGGGGAGACCCAGTACTTC. As protein: CASGYGQGWGETQYF.

The chain has TRBV9 and TRBJ2-1, with 9 bases that match TRBD2. V shed 3 bases and J 7 bases; nucleotides not matched to a gene: 8. The CDR3 is 15 residues long. Per the germline V gene, CDR1 is SGDLS and CDR2 is YYNGEE. In DNA form, the CDR3 reads TGTGCCAGCAGCGCGTTAGCGGGAGAGGGGAATGAGCAGTTCTTC. Its protein is CASSALAGEGNEQFF.

The rearrangement uses TRBV30 and TRBJ1-2; TRBD1 might be the D (5 bases). This CDR3 spans 12 amino acids. Germline CDR1 reads GTSNPN; CDR2 reads SVGIG (reference sequence). V lost 5 bases to trimming and J lost 7 bases, with 14 bases between them. The CDR3 spells CAWGRSGPGYTF. CDR3 DNA: TGTGCCTGGGGCCGTTCAGGGCCTGGCTACACCTTC. The variable domain in full, completed from reference TRBV30 and TRBJ1-2, reads SQTIHQWPATLVQPVGSPLSLECTVEGTSNPNLYWYRQAAGRGLQLLFYSVGIGQISSEVPQNLSASRPQDRQFILSSKKLLLSDSGFYLCAWGRSGPGYTFGSGTRLTVV.

This clone has a single count. The V call is TRBV11-2, the J call TRBJ1-3; D may be TRBD1 (6 bases). Trimming left V 3 bases short and J 0 bases short, with 18 bases between. The CDR3 covers 18 residues. Germline V gene data show CDR1 as SGHAT and CDR2 as FQNNGV. This chain's CDR3 is CASSFTAGVISSGNTIYF. The CDR3 region has the DNA TGTGCCAGCAGCTTTACCGCAGGGGTTATCTCCTCTGGAAACACCATATATTTT.

V gene TRBV19 combines with J gene TRBJ1-3; 7 positions agree with TRBD1. The CDR3 is 17 residues long. Germline lookup yields CDR1 LNHDA and CDR2 SQIVND (reference sequence). Unmatched junction bases numbered 7, after V lost 1 base and J lost 1 base. CDR3 sequence: CASSIGQGAFSGNTIYF. The CDR3 DNA is TGTGCCAGTAGTATAGGACAGGGTGCGTTTTCTGGAAACACCATATATTTT.

The rearrangement links TRBV9 to TRBJ2-2, with a tentative D call TRBD2 (6 bases). This CDR3 has 16 amino acids. CDR1 is SGDLS and CDR2 is YYNGEE in the germline V gene. V gave up 1 base and J gave up 5 bases, with 15 bases separating them. Here the CDR3 reads CASSVNLARDTGELFF. DNA of the CDR3: TGTGCCAGCAGCGTAAACCTAGCGAGAGATACCGGGGAGCTGTTTTTT.